This T cell receptor (beta chain) was documented in a study of blood T cell repertoires in COVID-19. CDR1 and CDR2 (germline): SGHVS, FQNEAQ. This CDR3 spans 14 amino acids. V was trimmed by 5 bases and J by 7 bases, leaving 17 bases between them. Repertoires were generated with immunoSEQ multiplex PCR, while TCRdb's copy carries only in-frame clones and drops some. The sample shows roughly 150,000 clones, 80% to 85% of them seen only once. The material sequenced was peripheral blood. This receptor was obtained from a woman of 80 years or more with active or convalescent COVID-19. The chain employs TRBV7-8 and TRBJ1-1; D is perhaps TRBD1 (6 bases). This CDR3 reads CASSRTRGYGEAFF. For the CDR3, the DNA is TGTGCCAGCAGCAGAACTAGGGGGTACGGTGAAGCTTTCTTT.